This T cell receptor (beta chain) was captured in a study of early T cells in non-severe SARS-CoV-2 infection. After removal of 5 bases from V and 9 bases from J, the junction contained 12 bases not matched to a gene. The length of the CDR3 is 16 residues. The germline V gene encodes CDR1 MNHNY and CDR2 SVGAGI (reference sequence). The TCR library protocol was used to attach unique molecular identifiers. These identifiers were attached to individual cDNA molecules. TCRdb fed the 5' RACE reads into MiXCR, producing one record per CDR3 protein. The repertoire consists of about 47,000 distinct CDR3 sequences, with approximately 11% occurring once and the leading ten covering roughly 13%. This clonotype was counted ten times or more.

This receptor was obtained from an adult who was a healthcare worker with PCR-confirmed SARS-CoV-2 infection or an uninfected control (not recorded which). The sample comprised whole blood. This chain connects TRBV6-6 to TRBJ2-1; 11 nucleotides agree with TRBD1. DNA for the CDR3: TGTGCCAGCAGTCCACTTGGACAGGGGGCGAGAGTTGAGCAGTTCTTC. Translated, it gives CASSPLGQGARVEQFF.